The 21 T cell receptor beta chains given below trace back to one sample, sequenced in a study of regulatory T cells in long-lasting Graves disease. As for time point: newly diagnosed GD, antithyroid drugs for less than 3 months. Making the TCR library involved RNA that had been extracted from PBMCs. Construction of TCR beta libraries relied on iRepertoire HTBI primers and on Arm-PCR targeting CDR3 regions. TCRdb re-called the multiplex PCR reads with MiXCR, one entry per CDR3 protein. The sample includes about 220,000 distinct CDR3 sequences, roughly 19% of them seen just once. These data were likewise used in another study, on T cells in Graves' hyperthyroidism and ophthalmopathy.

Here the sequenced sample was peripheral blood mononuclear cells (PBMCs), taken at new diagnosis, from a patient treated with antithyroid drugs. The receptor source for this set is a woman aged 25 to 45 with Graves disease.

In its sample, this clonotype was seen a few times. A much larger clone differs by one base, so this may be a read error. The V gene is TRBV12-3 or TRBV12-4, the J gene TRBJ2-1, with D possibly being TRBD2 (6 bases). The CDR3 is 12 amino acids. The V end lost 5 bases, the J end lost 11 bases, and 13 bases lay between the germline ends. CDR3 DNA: TGTGCCAGCAGTAACAACCGGGGGAAGCAGTTCTTC. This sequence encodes CASSNNRGKQFF.

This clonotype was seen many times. The CDR3 nucleotides are TGTGCCAGCAGCCCCAGGGGTGCAGATACGCAGTATTTT. This codes for CASSPRGADTQYF. J is TRBJ2-3 and V is TRBV2; D may be TRBD1 (6 bases). Germline values: CDR1 SNHLY, CDR2 FYNNEI. The CDR3 contains 13 residues. Between the trimmed V and J ends, which lost 6 bases and 4 bases, there was a span of 11 bases.

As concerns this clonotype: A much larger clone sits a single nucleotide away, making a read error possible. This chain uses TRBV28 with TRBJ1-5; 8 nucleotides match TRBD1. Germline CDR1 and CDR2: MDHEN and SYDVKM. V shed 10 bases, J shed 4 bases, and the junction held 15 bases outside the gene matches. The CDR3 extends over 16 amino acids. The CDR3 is CAISSSRTGLNQPQHF. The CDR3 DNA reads TGTGCCATCAGCTCCAGCAGGACAGGGCTTAATCAGCCCCAGCATTTT.

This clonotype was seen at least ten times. CDR3: CASSDNWDEKLFF. CDR3 nucleotide sequence: TGTGCCAGCAGTGACAACTGGGATGAAAAACTGTTTTTT. V is TRBV12-3 or TRBV12-4 and J is TRBJ1-4; the D is unclear. V lost 5 bases and J lost 6, with 10 bases in between. CDR3 length: 13 amino acids.

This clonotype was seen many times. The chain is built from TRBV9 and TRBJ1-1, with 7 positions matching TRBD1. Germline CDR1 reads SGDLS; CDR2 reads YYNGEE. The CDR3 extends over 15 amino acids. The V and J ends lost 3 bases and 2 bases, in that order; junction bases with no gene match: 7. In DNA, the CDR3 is TGTGCCAGCAGCGCATCCGGGACAGTTAACACTGAAGCTTTCTTT. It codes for CASSASGTVNTEAFF.

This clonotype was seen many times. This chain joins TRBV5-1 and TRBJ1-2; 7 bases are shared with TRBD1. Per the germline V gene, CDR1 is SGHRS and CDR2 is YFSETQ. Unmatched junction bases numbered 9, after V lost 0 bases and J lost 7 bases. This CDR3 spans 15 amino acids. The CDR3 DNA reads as TGCGCCAGCAGCTTGGTAACCTCAGGGGGTGTTGGCTACACCTTC. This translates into CASSLVTSGGVGYTF.

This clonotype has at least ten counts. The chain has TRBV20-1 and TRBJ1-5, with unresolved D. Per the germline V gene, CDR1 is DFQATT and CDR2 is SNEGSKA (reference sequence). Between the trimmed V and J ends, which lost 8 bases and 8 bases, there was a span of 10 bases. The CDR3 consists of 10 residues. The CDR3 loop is CSYIREPQHF. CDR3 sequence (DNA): TGCAGTTACATTAGGGAGCCCCAGCATTTT.

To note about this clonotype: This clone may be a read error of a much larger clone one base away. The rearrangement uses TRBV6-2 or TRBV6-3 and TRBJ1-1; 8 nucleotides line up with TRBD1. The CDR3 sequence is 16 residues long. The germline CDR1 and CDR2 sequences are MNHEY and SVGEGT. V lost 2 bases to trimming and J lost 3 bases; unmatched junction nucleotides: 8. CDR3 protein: CASSYPREQGDTEAFF. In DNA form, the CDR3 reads TGTGCCAGCAGTTACCCCCGCGAACAGGGGGACACTGAAGCTTTCTTT.

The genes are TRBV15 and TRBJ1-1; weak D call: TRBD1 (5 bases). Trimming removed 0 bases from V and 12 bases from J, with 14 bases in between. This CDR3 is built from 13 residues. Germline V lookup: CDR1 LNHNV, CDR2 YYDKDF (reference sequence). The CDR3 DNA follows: TGTGCCACCAGCAGAGAGGGGCAGGCAAGGTCTTTCTTT. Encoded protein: CATSREGQARSFF.

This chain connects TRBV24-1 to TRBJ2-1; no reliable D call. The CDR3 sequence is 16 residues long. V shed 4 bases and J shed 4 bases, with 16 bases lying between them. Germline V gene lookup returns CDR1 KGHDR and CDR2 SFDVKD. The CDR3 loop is CATSDGRAPLYNEQFF. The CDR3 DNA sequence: TGTGCCACCAGTGACGGCCGGGCCCCACTATACAATGAGCAGTTCTTC.

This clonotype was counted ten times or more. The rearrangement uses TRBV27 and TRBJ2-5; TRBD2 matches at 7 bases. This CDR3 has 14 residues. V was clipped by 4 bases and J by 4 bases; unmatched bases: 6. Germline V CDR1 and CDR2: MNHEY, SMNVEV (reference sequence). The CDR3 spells CASSSAGSRETQYF. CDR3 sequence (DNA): TGTGCCAGCAGTTCAGCGGGGTCTCGAGAGACCCAGTACTTC.

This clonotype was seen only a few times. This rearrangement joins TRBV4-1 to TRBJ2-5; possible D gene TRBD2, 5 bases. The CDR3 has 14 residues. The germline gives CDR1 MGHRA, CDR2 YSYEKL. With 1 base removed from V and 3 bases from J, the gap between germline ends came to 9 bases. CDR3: CASSQVFGKETQYF. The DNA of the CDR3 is TGCGCCAGCAGCCAAGTATTCGGGAAAGAGACCCAGTACTTC.

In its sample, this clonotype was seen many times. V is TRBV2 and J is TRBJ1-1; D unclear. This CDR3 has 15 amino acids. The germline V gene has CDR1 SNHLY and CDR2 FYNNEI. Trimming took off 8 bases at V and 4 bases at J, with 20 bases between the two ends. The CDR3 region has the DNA TGTGCCAGCCGGCCGATTGGGCGGGAGACCACTGAAGCTTTCTTT. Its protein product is CASRPIGRETTEAFF.

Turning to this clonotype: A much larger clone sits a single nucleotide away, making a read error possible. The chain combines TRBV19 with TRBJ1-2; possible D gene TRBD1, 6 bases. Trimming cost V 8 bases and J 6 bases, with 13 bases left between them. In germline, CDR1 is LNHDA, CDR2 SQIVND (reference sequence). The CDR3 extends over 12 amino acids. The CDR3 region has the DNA TGTGCCAGTCGGACAGAGGAAAATGGCTACACCTTC. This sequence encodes CASRTEENGYTF.

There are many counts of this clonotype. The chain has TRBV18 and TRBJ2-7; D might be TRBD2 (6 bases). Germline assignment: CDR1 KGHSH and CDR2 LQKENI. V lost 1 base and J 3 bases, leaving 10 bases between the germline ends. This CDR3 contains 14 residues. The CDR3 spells CASSPRDSDYEQYF. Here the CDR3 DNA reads TGTGCCAGCTCACCACGGGACTCAGACTACGAGCAGTACTTC.

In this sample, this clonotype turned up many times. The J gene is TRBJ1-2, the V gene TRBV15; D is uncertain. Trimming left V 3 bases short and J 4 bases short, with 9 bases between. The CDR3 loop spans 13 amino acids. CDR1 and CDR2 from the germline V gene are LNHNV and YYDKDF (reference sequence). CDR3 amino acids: CATSSRTSYGYTF. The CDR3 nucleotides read TGTGCCACCAGCAGTAGAACGAGCTATGGCTACACCTTC.

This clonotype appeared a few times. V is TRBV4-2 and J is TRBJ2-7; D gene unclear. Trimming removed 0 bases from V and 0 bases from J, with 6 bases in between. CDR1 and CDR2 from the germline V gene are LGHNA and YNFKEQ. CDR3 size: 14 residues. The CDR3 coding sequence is TGTGCCAGCAGCCAAGAACCGGTCTCCTACGAGCAGTACTTC. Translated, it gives CASSQEPVSYEQYF.

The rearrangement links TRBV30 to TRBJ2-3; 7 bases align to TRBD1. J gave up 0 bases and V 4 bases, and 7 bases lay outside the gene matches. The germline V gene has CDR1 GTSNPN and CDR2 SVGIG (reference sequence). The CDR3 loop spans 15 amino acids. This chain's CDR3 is CAWTVGTASTDTQYF. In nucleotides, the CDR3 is TGTGCCTGGACTGTCGGGACAGCGAGCACAGATACGCAGTATTTT.

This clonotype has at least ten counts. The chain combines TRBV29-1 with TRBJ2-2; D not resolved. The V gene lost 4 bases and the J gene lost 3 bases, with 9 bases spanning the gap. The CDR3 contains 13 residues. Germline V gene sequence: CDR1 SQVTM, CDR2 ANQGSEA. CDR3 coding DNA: TGCAGCGTTGCCGGCATCTACACCGGGGAGCTGTTTTTT. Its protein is CSVAGIYTGELFF.

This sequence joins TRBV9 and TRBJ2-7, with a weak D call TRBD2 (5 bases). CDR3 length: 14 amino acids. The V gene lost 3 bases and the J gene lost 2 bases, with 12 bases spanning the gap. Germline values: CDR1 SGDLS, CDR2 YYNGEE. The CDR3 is CASSGTVDPYEQYF. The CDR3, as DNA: TGTGCCAGCAGCGGGACTGTTGATCCCTACGAGCAGTACTTC. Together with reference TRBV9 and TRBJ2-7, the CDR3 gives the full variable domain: DSGVTQTPKHLITATGQRVTLRCSPRSGDLSVYWYQQSLDQGLQFLIQYYNGEERAKGNILERFSAQQFPDLHSELNLSSLELGDSALYFCASSGTVDPYEQYFGPGTRLTVT.

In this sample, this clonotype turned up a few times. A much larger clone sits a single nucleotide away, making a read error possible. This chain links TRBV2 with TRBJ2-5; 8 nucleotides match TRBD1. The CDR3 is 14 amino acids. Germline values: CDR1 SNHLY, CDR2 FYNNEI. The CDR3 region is CAGSGDRGIKTQYF. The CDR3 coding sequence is TGTGCCGGCAGCGGCGACAGGGGAATAAAGACCCAGTACTTC.